This T cell receptor (beta chain) comes out of a study of cytomegalovirus exposure and HLA in healthy donors. Primers: 60 Vbeta forward and 13 Jbeta reverse. The protocol was immunoSEQ multiplex PCR, while the TCRdb copy is restricted to in-frame clones and leaves out a portion. The sample has about 100,000 clones; 60% to 80% are singletons. The sequencing input was PBMCs. This receptor was identified in a woman between 18 and 29 years old in good health and CMV-seropositive.

The CDR3 region is CASSSGLNSYEQYF. Written as DNA, the CDR3 is TGTGCCAGCAGTTCCGGACTCAACTCCTACGAGCAGTACTTC. The rearrangement joins TRBV28 to TRBJ2-7, with D tentatively TRBD2 (5 bases). The CDR3 has 14 residues. CDR1 MDHEN and CDR2 SYDVKM come from the germline V gene. V was clipped by 4 bases and J by 0 bases, with 10 bases between them. Together with reference TRBV28 and TRBJ2-7, the CDR3 gives the full variable domain: DVKVTQSSRYLVKRTGEKVFLECVQDMDHENMFWYRQDPGLGLRLIYFSYDVKMKEKGDIPEGYSVSREKKERFSLILESASTNQTSMYLCASSSGLNSYEQYFGPGTRLTVT.